A single T cell receptor beta chain is shown here with its context. Its specificity is unknown. This sample was included in a study of OX40 agonist ivuxolimab in advanced cancers. Study in general: Three patients, one with hepatocellular carcinoma and two with cutaneous melanoma, responded partially. General study results and limits: Expanded clones were, on average, more numerous among CD8+ T cells than CD4+. At doses 0.1 to 3.0 mg/kg, CD4+ and CD8+ clones expanded.

Between the trimmed V and J ends, which lost 7 bases and 4 bases, there was a span of 16 bases. This CDR3 has 14 amino acids. Per the germline V gene, CDR1 is LNHDA and CDR2 is SQIVND (reference sequence). Sequencing was performed with immunoSEQ multiplex PCR; in TCRdb, only in-frame clones are kept and a portion is missing. This table holds tens of thousands of clones, 85% found once. This sample comprised CD4+ or CD8+ T cells sorted from blood, obtained in a trial of the OX40 agonist ivuxolimab. The chain links TRBV19 to TRBJ1-1; tentative D call: TRBD1 (6 bases). This TCR derives from an adult with an advanced solid tumor such as melanoma, head and neck, liver or kidney cancer. The CDR3 DNA sequence: TGTGCCAGTACCATGGGGGGCCTAGGCACTGAAGCTTTCTTT. Protein sequence: CASTMGGLGTEAFF.